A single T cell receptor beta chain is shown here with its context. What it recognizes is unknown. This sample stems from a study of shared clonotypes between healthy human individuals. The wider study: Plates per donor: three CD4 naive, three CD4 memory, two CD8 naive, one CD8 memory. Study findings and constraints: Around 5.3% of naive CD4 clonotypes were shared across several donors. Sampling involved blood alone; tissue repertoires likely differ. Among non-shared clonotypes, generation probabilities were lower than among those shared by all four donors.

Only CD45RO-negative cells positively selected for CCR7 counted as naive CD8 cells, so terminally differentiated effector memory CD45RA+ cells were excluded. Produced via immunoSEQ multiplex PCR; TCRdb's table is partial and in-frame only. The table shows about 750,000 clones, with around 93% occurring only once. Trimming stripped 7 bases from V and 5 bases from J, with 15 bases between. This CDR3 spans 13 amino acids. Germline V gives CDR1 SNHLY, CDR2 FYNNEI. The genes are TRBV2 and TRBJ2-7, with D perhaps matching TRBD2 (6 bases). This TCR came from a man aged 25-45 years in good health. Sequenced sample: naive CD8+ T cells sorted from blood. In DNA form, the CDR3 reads TGTGCCAGCAAGGGGACTGCCTTGGACGAGCAGTACTTC. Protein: CASKGTALDEQYF.